The 27 T cell receptor beta chains given below trace back to one sample, sequenced in a study of graft-versus-host responses after intestinal transplantation. Plating of some 200,000 CFSE-labeled responder cells was done together with some 200,000 irradiated, violet-dye-labeled stimulator cells. Clones were sequenced by immunoSEQ multiplex PCR, and TCRdb holds only the in-frame ones, with some missing. Of tens of thousands of clones listed, 44% are singletons. The sample here was alloreactive CD8+ T cells from a mixed lymphocyte reaction culture, taken before transplantation. Subset indicated: CFSE-low proliferating T cells sorted from roughly six-day pre-transplant mixed lymphocyte reaction (GvH or HvG direction). These receptors were obtained from a human patient who was an organ donor for intestinal transplantation.

This clone was found a few times. The junction departs from germline at one end; a sequencing error may be responsible. The chain joins TRBV6-1 to TRBJ1-5; tentative D call: TRBD1 (6 bases). This CDR3 contains 16 residues. Germline V gene data show CDR1 as MNHNS and CDR2 as SASEGT. The CDR3 loop is CASCEWAGAGNQPQHF. The CDR3 nucleotides are TGTGCCAGCTGTGAATGGGCGGGGGCGGGCAATCAGCCCCAGCATTTT.

This clone was counted only a few times. V gene TRBV2 combines with J gene TRBJ2-7, with TRBD1 matching over 7 bases. CDR3 length: 14 amino acids. Germline assignment: CDR1 SNHLY and CDR2 FYNNEI. Unmatched junction bases numbered 11, after V lost 5 bases and J lost 7 bases. The CDR3 DNA reads TGTGCCAGCAGTTCCGGGACAGTCCTTGGAGAGCAGTACTTC. Its translation: CASSSGTVLGEQYF. Supplemented by reference TRBV2 and TRBJ2-7, the full variable domain reads EPEVTQTPSHQVTQMGQEVILRCVPISNHLYFYWYRQILGQKVEFLVSFYNNEISEKSEIFDDQFSVERPDGSNFTLKIRSTKLEDSAMYFCASSSGTVLGEQYFGPGTRLTVT.

V gene TRBV6-1 combines with J gene TRBJ2-3; D call uncertain. The CDR3 consists of 16 residues. Trimming pared 3 bases from V and 5 bases from J, leaving 18 bases between. Per the germline V gene, CDR1 is MNHNS and CDR2 is SASEGT. CDR3 sequence: CASSEFGLGLRDTQYF. CDR3 in DNA: TGTGCCAGCAGTGAGTTCGGTCTAGGGCTACGAGATACGCAGTATTTT.

This clone is classed as medium-sized. V and J are TRBV4-1 and TRBJ2-1; a possible D gene is TRBD2 (6 bases). V shed 6 bases and J shed 5 bases, with 17 bases lying between them. The CDR3 spans 15 residues. The germline V gene has CDR1 MGHRA and CDR2 YSYEKL. The CDR3 bases are TGCGCCAGCAGTCCCTGGGAGAGCGGGCACAATGAGCAGTTCTTC. This translates into CASSPWESGHNEQFF.

The chain employs TRBV11-2 and TRBJ2-7; D unclear. This CDR3 is built from 12 residues. The V gene's germline CDR1 is SGHAT and CDR2 FQNNGV. Trimming removed 5 bases at V and 5 bases at J, with 10 bases between. For the CDR3, the DNA is TGTGCCAGCAGCCAAGAATTCCACGAGCAGTACTTC. As protein: CASSQEFHEQYF.

This clone appeared a few times. CDR3 loop: CAWNQQGNTEAFF. CDR3 DNA sequence: TGTGCCTGGAATCAACAGGGGAACACTGAAGCTTTCTTT. The V and J genes are TRBV30 and TRBJ1-1; D might be TRBD1 (6 bases). CDR1 is GTSNPN and CDR2 is SVGIG in the germline V gene (reference sequence). V lost 4 bases and J lost 1, with 10 bases in between. CDR3 size: 13 residues.

V usage is TRBV6-5 and J usage is TRBJ1-1, with D unclear. This CDR3 contains 12 residues. Germline CDR1 MNHEY, CDR2 SVGAGI. V lost 4 bases, J lost 7 bases, and 10 bases lay in between. CDR3 region: CASSSTGREAFF. CDR3 nucleotides: TGTGCCAGCAGTTCGACGGGCCGTGAAGCTTTCTTT.

This chain connects TRBV6-6 to TRBJ2-7; 8 bases map to TRBD1. Trimming took 1 base from V and 3 from J; bases not matched to a gene: 2. Germline CDR1 reads MNHNY; CDR2 reads SVGAGI (reference sequence). The CDR3 spans 14 residues. The DNA for the CDR3 is TGTGCCAGCAGTTACTACAGGGGGGACTACGAGCAGTACTTC. It is translated as CASSYYRGDYEQYF.

The sample holds a few counts of this clone. The chain carries TRBV29-1 and TRBJ1-3, with D perhaps matching TRBD1 (6 bases). This CDR3 is built from 13 residues. The V end lost 7 bases, the J end lost 0 bases, and 10 bases lay between the germline ends. Germline loops: CDR1 SQVTM, CDR2 ANQGSEA. This CDR3 reads CSGTGSSGNTIYF. Written as DNA, the CDR3 is TGCAGCGGTACAGGGAGCTCTGGAAACACCATATATTTT.

V is TRBV10-3 and J is TRBJ2-1; 11 bases agree with TRBD2. Germline V gives CDR1 ENHRY, CDR2 SYGVKD. The junction had 7 bases not matched to a gene; V was cut back by 10 bases and J by 5 bases. This CDR3 comprises 14 residues. The CDR3 coding sequence is TGTGCCACCGGACTAGCGGGTCCCAACAATGAGCAGTTCTTC. It translates to CATGLAGPNNEQFF.

The V call is TRBV27, the J call TRBJ1-4; 10 nucleotides line up with TRBD1. After removal of 4 bases from V and 7 bases from J, the junction contained 9 bases not matched to a gene. Germline CDR1 reads MNHEY; CDR2 reads SMNVEV (reference sequence). This CDR3 is built from 16 residues. DNA for the CDR3: TGTGCCAGCAGTTCTCTTAGGTGGACAGGGGGTGAAAAACTGTTTTTT. This codes for CASSSLRWTGGEKLFF.

The chain carries TRBV4-1 and TRBJ1-5; D not resolved. The CDR3 is 13 residues long. Germline CDR1 is MGHRA and CDR2 is YSYEKL. Trimming removed 1 base from V and 7 bases from J, with 8 bases in between. In DNA form, the CDR3 reads TGCGCCAGCAGCCAAGTCCCGGGCCAGCCCCAGCATTTT. The encoded protein is CASSQVPGQPQHF.

This clone has a handful of counts. The CDR3 spells CASSLVVEGTDTQYF. CDR3 DNA: TGTGCCAGCAGCTTAGTAGTGGAGGGGACAGATACGCAGTATTTT. The rearrangement links TRBV7-6 to TRBJ2-3; the D gene is possibly TRBD2 (6 bases). The CDR3 sequence is 15 residues long. V shed 1 base and J shed 3 bases, with 11 bases lying between them. Per the germline V gene, CDR1 is SGHVS and CDR2 is FNYEAQ.

The rearrangement joins TRBV5-1 to TRBJ2-3, with TRBD2 matching over 8 bases. The germline CDR1 and CDR2 sequences are SGHRS and YFSETQ. J was trimmed by 3 bases and V by 0 bases; bases with no gene match: 6. This CDR3 is 16 amino acids long. CDR3 nucleotide sequence: TGCGCCAGCAGCTTGGCGGCGGGAGGTGTGACAGATACGCAGTATTTT. Translation: CASSLAAGGVTDTQYF.

The chain uses TRBV5-5 and TRBJ1-3; 10 bases align to TRBD1. The CDR3 has 17 residues. V gave up 4 bases and J gave up 4 bases; unmatched junction bases: 11. From germline, CDR1 is SGHKS and CDR2 YYEKEE (reference sequence). This CDR3 is CASSPNRQGADGNTIYF. The CDR3, as DNA: TGTGCCAGCAGCCCAAATAGACAGGGGGCGGACGGAAACACCATATATTTT.

This clone was seen only a few times. The rearrangement joins TRBV6-1 to TRBJ2-7; D gene unclear. The germline V and J ends were trimmed by 5 bases and 4 bases, with 6 bases remaining between them. The CDR3 covers 11 residues. Per the germline V gene, CDR1 is MNHNS and CDR2 is SASEGT. CDR3 region: CASSSVYEQYF. The CDR3 nucleotides read TGTGCCAGCAGTTCTGTATACGAGCAGTACTTC.

The CDR3 loop is CASSWGVGYEQYF. In nucleotides, the CDR3 is TGTGCCAGCAGCTGGGGAGTGGGATACGAGCAGTACTTC. V is TRBV5-6 and J is TRBJ2-7; possible D gene TRBD2, 5 bases. The germline CDR1 and CDR2 sequences are SGHDT and YYEEEE. The V end was cut by 3 bases, the J end by 4 bases, with 11 bases between. The CDR3 loop spans 13 amino acids.

The chain links TRBV28 to TRBJ2-5; TRBD1 or TRBD2 may be the D gene (5 bases each). Deletions cut 2 bases from V and 5 bases from J, with 12 bases between. Germline assignment: CDR1 MDHEN and CDR2 SYDVKM. The CDR3 spans 14 residues. The CDR3 DNA reads TGTGCCAGCAGTTTAGGGACGCCCGCCGAGACCCAGTACTTC. It translates to CASSLGTPAETQYF.

This sequence joins TRBV4-1 and TRBJ2-7; the D call may be TRBD1 or TRBD2 (6 bases each). In germline, CDR1 is MGHRA, CDR2 YSYEKL. This CDR3 comprises 15 residues. Trimming stripped 1 base from V and 7 bases from J, with 17 bases between. CDR3 bases: TGCGCCAGCAGCCAAGTCCACCTAGGGGGGCTGGAGCAGTACTTC. As protein: CASSQVHLGGLEQYF.

The chain links TRBV11-2 to TRBJ1-4; D remains unclear. With 6 bases removed from V and 13 bases from J, the gap between germline ends came to 3 bases. The CDR3 loop spans 8 amino acids. Germline V gene sequence: CDR1 SGHAT, CDR2 FQNNGV. CDR3 in amino acids: CASRLLFF. The CDR3 coding sequence is TGTGCCAGCAGATTACTGTTTTTT. The whole variable domain, filled in from reference TRBV11-2 and TRBJ1-4, reads EAGVAQSPRYKIIEKRQSVAFWCNPISGHATLYWYQQILGQGPKLLIQFQNNGVVDDSQLPKDRFSAERLKGVDSTLKIQPAKLEDSAVYLCASRLLFFGSGTQLSVL.

V gene TRBV7-9 combines with J gene TRBJ1-1; weak D call: TRBD1 (5 bases). Germline-derived CDR1 and CDR2 are SEHNR and FQNEAQ (reference sequence). Trimming left V 2 bases short and J 7 bases short, with 14 bases between. This CDR3 contains 14 residues. DNA for the CDR3: TGTGCCAGCAGCTTAAGTTCCAGGGAGGGTGAAGCTTTCTTT. Translation: CASSLSSREGEAFF. The complete variable domain, with remaining parts taken from reference TRBV7-9 and TRBJ1-1, reads DTGVSQNPRHKITKRGQNVTFRCDPISEHNRLYWYRQTLGQGPEFLTYFQNEAQLEKSRLLSDRFSAERPKGSFSTLEIQRTEQGDSAMYLCASSLSSREGEAFFGQGTRLTVV.

This chain joins TRBV19 and TRBJ2-4; D not certain. V dropped 3 bases and J dropped 1 base, with 16 bases sitting between them. Germline-derived CDR1 and CDR2 are LNHDA and SQIVND (reference sequence). The CDR3 is 17 amino acids. CDR3 in amino acids: CASSISPTSRAKNIQYF. The CDR3 DNA is TGTGCCAGTAGTATTAGTCCGACCAGTCGGGCCAAAAACATTCAGTACTTC.

The V and J genes are TRBV13 and TRBJ2-1; the match to TRBD1 covers 7 bases. V lost 0 bases to trimming and J lost 11 bases; unmatched junction nucleotides: 7. Per germline, CDR1 PRHDT and CDR2 FYEKMQ (reference sequence). The CDR3 has 14 residues. The CDR3 reads CASSLGRQGRQQFF. CDR3 nucleotide sequence: TGTGCCAGCAGCTTAGGGCGACAGGGACGGCAGCAGTTCTTC.

The chain combines TRBV6-6 with TRBJ2-7; tentatively, D is TRBD1 (6 bases). The CDR3 is 13 amino acids. From germline, CDR1 is MNHNY and CDR2 SVGAGI (reference sequence). V gave up 6 bases and J gave up 6 bases, with 15 bases separating them. CDR3 region: CASSSSTGSEQYF. The CDR3 bases are TGTGCCAGCAGCTCATCCACAGGGTCCGAGCAGTACTTC.

The chain is built from TRBV19 and TRBJ2-7; TRBD1 matches at 9 bases. The CDR3 sequence is 13 residues long. Germline assignment: CDR1 LNHDA and CDR2 SQIVND (reference sequence). V lost 8 bases and J lost 1; bases outside the gene matches: 3. In DNA form, the CDR3 reads TGTGCCAGTGGACAGGGGTCTTCCTACGAGCAGTACTTC. Translation gives CASGQGSSYEQYF.

About this clone: Distinct nucleotide sequences in the sample also encode this CDR3. The chain recombines TRBV18 with TRBJ1-1; D gene uncertain. Germline V lookup: CDR1 KGHSH, CDR2 LQKENI. The germline V and J ends were trimmed by 3 bases and 1 base, with 6 bases remaining between them. The CDR3 loop spans 13 amino acids. CDR3 sequence reads: CASSPSGNTEAFF. The CDR3, as DNA: TGTGCCAGCTCACCTTCGGGGAACACTGAAGCTTTCTTT.

J is TRBJ2-2 and V is TRBV13; 8 bases are shared with TRBD2. V lost 0 bases and J lost 6; bases outside the gene matches: 6. CDR1 and CDR2 (germline): PRHDT, FYEKMQ (reference sequence). The CDR3 length is 16 residues. This CDR3 reads CASSLGPLAGPGELFF. For the CDR3, the DNA is TGTGCCAGCAGCTTAGGACCCCTAGCGGGCCCCGGGGAGCTGTTTTTT.